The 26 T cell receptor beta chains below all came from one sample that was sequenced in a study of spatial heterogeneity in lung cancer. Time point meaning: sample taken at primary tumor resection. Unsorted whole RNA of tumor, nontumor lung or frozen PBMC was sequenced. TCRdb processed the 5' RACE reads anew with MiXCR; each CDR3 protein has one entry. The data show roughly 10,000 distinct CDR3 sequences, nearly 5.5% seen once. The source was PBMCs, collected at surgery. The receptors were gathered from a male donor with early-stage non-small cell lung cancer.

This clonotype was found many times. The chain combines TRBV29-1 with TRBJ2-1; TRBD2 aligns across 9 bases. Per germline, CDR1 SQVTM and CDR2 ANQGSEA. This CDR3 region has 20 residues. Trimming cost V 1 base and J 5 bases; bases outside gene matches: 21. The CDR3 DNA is TGCAGCGTTGAAGTATTCGGGACAGTTTTTAGCGGGAGTCTCGACAATGAGCAGTTCTTC. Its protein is CSVEVFGTVFSGSLDNEQFF.

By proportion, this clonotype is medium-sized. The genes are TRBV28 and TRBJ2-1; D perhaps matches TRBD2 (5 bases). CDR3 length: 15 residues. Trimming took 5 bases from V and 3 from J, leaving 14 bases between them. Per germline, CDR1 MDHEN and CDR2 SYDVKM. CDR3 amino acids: CASSAGRGYYNEQFF. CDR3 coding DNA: TGTGCCAGCAGTGCGGGTCGAGGATACTACAATGAGCAGTTCTTC.

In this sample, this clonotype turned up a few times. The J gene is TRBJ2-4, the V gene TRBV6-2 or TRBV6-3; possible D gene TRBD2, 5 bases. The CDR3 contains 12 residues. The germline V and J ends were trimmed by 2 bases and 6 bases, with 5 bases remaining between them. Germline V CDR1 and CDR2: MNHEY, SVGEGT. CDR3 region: CASSYEGNIQYF. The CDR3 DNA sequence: TGTGCCAGCAGTTACGAGGGAAACATTCAGTACTTC.

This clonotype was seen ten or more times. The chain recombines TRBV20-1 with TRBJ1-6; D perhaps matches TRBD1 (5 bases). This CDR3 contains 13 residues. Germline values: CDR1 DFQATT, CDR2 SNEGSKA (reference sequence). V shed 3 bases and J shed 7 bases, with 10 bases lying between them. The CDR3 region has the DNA TGCAGTGCTAGGGTCAGGGAAAATTCACCCCTCCACTTT. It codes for CSARVRENSPLHF.

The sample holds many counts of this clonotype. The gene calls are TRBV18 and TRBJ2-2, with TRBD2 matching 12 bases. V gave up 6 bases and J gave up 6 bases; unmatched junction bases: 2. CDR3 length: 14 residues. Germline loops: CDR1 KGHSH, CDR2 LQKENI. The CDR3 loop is CASSRLAGAGELFF. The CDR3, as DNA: TGTGCCAGCTCGAGACTAGCGGGAGCCGGGGAGCTGTTTTTT.

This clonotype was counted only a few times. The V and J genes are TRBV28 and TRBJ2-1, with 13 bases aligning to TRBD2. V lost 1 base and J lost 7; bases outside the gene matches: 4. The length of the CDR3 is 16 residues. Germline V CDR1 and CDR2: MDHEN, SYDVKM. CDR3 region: CASSLFTSGGANEQFF. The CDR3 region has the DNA TGTGCCAGCAGTTTATTCACTAGCGGGGGGGCGAATGAGCAGTTCTTC.

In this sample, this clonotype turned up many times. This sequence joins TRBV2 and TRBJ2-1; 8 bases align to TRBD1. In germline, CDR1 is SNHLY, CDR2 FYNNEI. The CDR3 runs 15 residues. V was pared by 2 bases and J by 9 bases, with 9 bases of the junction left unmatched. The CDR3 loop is CASSEFGRGQSEQFF. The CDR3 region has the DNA TGTGCCAGCAGTGAATTCGGCAGGGGGCAGAGTGAGCAGTTCTTC.

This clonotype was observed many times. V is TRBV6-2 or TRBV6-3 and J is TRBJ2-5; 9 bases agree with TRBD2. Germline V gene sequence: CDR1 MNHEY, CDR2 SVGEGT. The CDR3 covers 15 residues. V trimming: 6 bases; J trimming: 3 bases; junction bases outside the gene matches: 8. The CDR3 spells CASRPTGGGEETQYF. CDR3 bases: TGTGCCAGCAGGCCCACGGGCGGGGGGGAAGAGACCCAGTACTTC.

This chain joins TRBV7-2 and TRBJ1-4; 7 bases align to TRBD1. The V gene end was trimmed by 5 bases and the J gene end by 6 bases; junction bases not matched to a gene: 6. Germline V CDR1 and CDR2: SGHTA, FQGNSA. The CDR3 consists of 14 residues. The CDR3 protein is CASSTSRGDEKLFF. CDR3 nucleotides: TGTGCCAGCAGCACCTCCAGGGGGGATGAAAAACTGTTTTTT.

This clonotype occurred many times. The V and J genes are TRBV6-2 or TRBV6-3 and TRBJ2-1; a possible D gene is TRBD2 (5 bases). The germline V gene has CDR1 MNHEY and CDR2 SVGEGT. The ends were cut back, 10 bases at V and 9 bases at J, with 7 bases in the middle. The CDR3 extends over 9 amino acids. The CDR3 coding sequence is TGTGCCAAACGGGGTGAGCAGTTCTTC. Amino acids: CAKRGEQFF.

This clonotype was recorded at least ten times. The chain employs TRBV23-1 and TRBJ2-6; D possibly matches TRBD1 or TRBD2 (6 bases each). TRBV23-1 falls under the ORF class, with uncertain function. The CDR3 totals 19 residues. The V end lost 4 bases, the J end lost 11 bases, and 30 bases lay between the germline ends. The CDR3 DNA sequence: TGCGCCAGCAGTCCCCTACCGGGGGCCTCGGCGGGCAGGTCCGACGTCCTGACTTTC. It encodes CASSPLPGASAGRSDVLTF.

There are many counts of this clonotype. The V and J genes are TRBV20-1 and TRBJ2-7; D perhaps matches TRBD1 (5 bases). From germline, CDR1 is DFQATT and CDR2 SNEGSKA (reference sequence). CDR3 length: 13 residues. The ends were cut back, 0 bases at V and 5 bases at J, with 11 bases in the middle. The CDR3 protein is CSARDTRQNEQYF. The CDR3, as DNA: TGCAGTGCTAGAGATACGAGACAGAACGAGCAGTACTTC.

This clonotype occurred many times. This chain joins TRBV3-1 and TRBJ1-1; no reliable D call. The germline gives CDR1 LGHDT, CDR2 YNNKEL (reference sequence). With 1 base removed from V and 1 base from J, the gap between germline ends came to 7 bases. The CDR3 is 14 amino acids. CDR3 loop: CASSQVGANTEAFF. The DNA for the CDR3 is TGTGCCAGCAGCCAAGTAGGCGCGAACACTGAAGCTTTCTTT.

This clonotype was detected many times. This CDR3 is CASSESLSEEGYTF. In DNA, the CDR3 is TGCGCCAGCAGTGAGTCTCTGTCAGAGGAGGGCTACACCTTC. V is TRBV10-2 and J is TRBJ1-2, with D hard to call. In germline, CDR1 is WSHSY, CDR2 SAAADI. CDR3 size: 14 residues. Trimming took 0 bases from V and 8 from J, leaving 13 bases between them.

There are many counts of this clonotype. For the CDR3, the DNA is TGCAGCGTTGAAGATAGGACAGGGGCGTACGAGCAGTACTTC. This sequence encodes CSVEDRTGAYEQYF. V is TRBV29-1 and J is TRBJ2-7, with 9 bases identical to TRBD1. This CDR3 has 14 residues. Per germline, CDR1 SQVTM and CDR2 ANQGSEA. J gave up 4 bases and V 0 bases, and 4 bases lay outside the gene matches.

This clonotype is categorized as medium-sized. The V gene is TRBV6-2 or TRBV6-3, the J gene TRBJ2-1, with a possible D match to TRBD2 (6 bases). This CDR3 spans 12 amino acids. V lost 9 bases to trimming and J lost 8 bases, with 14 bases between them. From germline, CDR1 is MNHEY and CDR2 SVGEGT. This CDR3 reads CASSRREDEQFF. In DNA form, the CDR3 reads TGTGCCAGTAGTCGTAGGGAGGATGAGCAGTTCTTC.

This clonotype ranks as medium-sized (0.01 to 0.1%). CDR3 DNA: TGCGCCAGCACCGTGGGGGGCGGTATAGGCGAGCAGTTCTTC. Protein sequence: CASTVGGGIGEQFF. The genes are TRBV5-1 and TRBJ2-1; D possibly matches TRBD1 or TRBD2 (6 bases each). The CDR3 covers 14 residues. V was trimmed by 6 bases and J by 10 bases, leaving 20 bases between them. Germline assignment: CDR1 SGHRS and CDR2 YFSETQ.

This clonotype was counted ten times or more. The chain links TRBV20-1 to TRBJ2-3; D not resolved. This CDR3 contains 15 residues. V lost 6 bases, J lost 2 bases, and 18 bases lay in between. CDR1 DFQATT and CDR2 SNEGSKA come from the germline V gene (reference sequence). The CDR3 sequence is CSAPATLIITDTQYF. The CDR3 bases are TGCAGTGCCCCGGCGACCCTCATCATCACAGATACGCAGTATTTT.

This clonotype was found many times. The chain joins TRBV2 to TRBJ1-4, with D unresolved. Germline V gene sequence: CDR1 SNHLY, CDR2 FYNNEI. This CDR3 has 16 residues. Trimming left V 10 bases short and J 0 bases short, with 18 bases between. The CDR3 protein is CATQPRSSTTNEKLFF. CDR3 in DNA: TGTGCCACCCAACCGCGTTCCTCCACAACTAATGAAAAACTGTTTTTT. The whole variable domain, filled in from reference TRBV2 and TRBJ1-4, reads EPEVTQTPSHQVTQMGQEVILRCVPISNHLYFYWYRQILGQKVEFLVSFYNNEISEKSEIFDDQFSVERPDGSNFTLKIRSTKLEDSAMYFCATQPRSSTTNEKLFFGSGTQLSVL.

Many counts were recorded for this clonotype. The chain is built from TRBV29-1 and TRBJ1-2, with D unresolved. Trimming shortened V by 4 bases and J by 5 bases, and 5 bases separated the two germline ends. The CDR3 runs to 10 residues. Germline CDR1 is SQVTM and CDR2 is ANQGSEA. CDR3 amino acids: CSVAEYGYTF. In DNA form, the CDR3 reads TGCAGCGTTGCGGAATATGGCTACACCTTC.

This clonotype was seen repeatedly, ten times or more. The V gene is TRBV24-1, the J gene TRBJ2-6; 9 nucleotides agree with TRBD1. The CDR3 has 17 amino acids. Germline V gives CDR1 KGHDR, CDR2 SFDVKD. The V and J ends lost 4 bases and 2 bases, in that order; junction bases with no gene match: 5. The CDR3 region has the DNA TGTGCCACCAGTGAGGGACAGGGAACCCCTGGGGCCAACGTCCTGACTTTC. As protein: CATSEGQGTPGANVLTF.

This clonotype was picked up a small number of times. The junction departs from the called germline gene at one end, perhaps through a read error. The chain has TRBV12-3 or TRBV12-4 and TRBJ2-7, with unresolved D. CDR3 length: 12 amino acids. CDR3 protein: CASSLNPGHRIF. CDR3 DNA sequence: TGTGCCAGCAGTTTAAACCCCGGTCACAGAATCTTC.

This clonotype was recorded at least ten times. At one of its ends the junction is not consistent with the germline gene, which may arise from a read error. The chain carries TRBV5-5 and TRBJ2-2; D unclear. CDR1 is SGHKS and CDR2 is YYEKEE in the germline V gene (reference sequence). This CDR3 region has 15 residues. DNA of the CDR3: TGTGTCAGCAGCTTGTTGTCAGGGAACACCGGGGAGCTGTTTTTT. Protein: CVSSLLSGNTGELFF. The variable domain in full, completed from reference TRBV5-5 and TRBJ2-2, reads DAGVTQSPTHLIKTRGQQVTLRCSPISGHKSVSWYQQVLGQGPQFIFQYYEKEERGRGNFPDRFSARQFPNYSSELNVNALLLGDSALYLCVSSLLSGNTGELFFGEGSRLTVL.

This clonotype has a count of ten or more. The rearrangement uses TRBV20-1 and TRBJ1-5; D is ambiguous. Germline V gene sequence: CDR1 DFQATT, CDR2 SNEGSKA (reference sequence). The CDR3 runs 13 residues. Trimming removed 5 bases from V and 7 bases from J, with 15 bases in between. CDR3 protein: CSAPEGGGQPQHF. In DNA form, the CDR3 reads TGCAGTGCTCCAGAGGGAGGCGGACAGCCCCAGCATTTT.

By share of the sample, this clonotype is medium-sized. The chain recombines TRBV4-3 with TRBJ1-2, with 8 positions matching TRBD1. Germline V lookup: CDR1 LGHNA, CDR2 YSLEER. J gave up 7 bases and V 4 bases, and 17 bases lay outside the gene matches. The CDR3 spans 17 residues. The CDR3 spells CASSRGQGSGSGGGYTF. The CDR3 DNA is TGCGCCAGCAGCCGCGGACAGGGTTCGGGGAGCGGGGGTGGCTACACCTTC.

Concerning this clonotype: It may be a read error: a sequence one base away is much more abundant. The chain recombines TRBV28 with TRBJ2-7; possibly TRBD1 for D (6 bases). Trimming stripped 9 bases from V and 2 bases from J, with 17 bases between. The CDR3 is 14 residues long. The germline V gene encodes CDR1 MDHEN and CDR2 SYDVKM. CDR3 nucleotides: TGTGCCAGTCGCCCAACAGGGATGACCTACGAGCAGTACTTC. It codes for CASRPTGMTYEQYF.